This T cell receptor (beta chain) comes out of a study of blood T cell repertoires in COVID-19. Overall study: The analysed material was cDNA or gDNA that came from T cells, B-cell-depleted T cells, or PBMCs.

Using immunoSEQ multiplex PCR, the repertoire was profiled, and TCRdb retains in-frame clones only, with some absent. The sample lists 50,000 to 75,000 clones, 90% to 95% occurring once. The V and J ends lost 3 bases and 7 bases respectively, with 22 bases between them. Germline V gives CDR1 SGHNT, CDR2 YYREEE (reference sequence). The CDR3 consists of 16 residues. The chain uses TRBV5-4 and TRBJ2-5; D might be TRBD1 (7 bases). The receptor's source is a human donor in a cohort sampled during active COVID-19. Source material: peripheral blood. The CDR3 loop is CASSSVTAGQFGTQYF. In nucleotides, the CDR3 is TGTGCCAGCAGCTCAGTTACTGCGGGACAGTTCGGGACCCAGTACTTC. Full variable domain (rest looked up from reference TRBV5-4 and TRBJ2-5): ETGVTQSPTHLIKTRGQQVTLRCSSQSGHNTVSWYQQALGQGPQFIFQYYREEENGRGNFPPRFSGLQFPNYSSELNVNALELDDSALYLCASSSVTAGQFGTQYFGPGTRLLVL.